Listed below are T cell receptor beta chains from one sample, sequenced in a study of T-cell memory formation after mild COVID-19. TCRdb passed the 5' RACE reads through MiXCR, listing each CDR3 protein once. Here the sample spans 530,000 or so distinct CDR3 sequences, roughly 17% being singletons. Specimen: PBMCs or a T cell subset sorted from them (not recorded which). The receptors here all came from an adult woman who had mild COVID-19 (a few samples of this study predate the infection). Cell type and time point are not known. The CDR3 runs from the conserved cysteine through the conserved F or W. D genes are given only for firm matches. Size values are once, few and many counts, or a class for expanded clones, and some rows have none.

size	J	D	V	CDR3	DNA
.	TRBJ2-1	TRBD2	TRBV7-6	CASSNRRTSVYEQFF	TGTGCCAGCAGCAACCGAAGGACTAGCGTATATGAGCAGTTCTTC
many	TRBJ2-5	.	TRBV15	CATSRDDTRGFF	TGTGCCACCAGCAGAGATGATACAAGAGGGTTCTTC
.	TRBJ2-3	TRBD2	TRBV7-3	CASSLSGMADTQYF	TGTGCCAGCAGCCTGAGCGGGATGGCAGATACGCAGTATTTT
few	TRBJ2-3	.	TRBV12-1	CASSFAKGLARTSSTDTQYF	TGTGCCAGCAGCTTTGCGAAGGGACTAGCGCGAACTTCTAGCACAGATACGCAGTATTTT
.	TRBJ1-2	TRBD1	TRBV20-1	CSASPRSSGGGYTF	TGCAGTGCTAGTCCCCGATCGTCAGGGGGTGGCTACACCTTC
.	TRBJ1-2	.	TRBV10-3	CAISEASGYGYTF	TGTGCCATCAGTGAGGCATCTGGCTATGGCTACACCTTC
.	TRBJ2-7	TRBD2	TRBV6-5	CASSTPSSGSFEQYF	TGTGCCAGCAGCACTCCCTCAAGCGGGAGTTTCGAGCAGTACTTC
few	TRBJ2-1	TRBD2	TRBV3-1	CASSQGGGRLAFF	TGTGCCAGCAGCCAAGGTGGCGGGAGGCTTGCGTTCTTC
few	TRBJ2-1	TRBD2	TRBV20-1	CSARGVARGGSYNEQFF	TGCAGTGCTAGAGGGGTCGCCCGGGGGGGGTCCTACAATGAGCAGTTCTTC
many	TRBJ2-5	TRBD2	TRBV20-1	CSAPRTSGSGETQYF	TGCAGTGCTCCCCGGACTAGCGGGAGTGGAGAGACCCAGTACTTC